This note documents a single T cell receptor (beta chain) sequence. Its specificity is unknown. The sample originates from a study of CD8+ T cells in alopecia areata. Background on the study: The study gave treated patients oral tofacitinib at 5 to 10 mg twice daily. Whole-study results and caveats: Normal scalp had lower clonality than lesional scalp, with alopecia totalis/universalis lesions showing this most strongly. Normal skin's resident alphabeta T cells are sequenced alongside lesional scalp T cells.

Extraction of RNA preceded its reverse transcription into cDNA, which served as the sequencing template. Sequencing used immunoSEQ multiplex PCR; TCRdb keeps in-frame clones, though not all of them. The repertoire holds 150,000 or so clones, with more than 45% as singletons. The sequence came from a human donor with alopecia areata. The sequencing sample was made of CD4+ T cells sorted from blood.

CDR3 in DNA: TGCAGCGTTGAAGATCTTCAGGGGCCGGCTGAAGCTTTCTTT. It is translated as CSVEDLQGPAEAFF. This chain joins TRBV29-1 and TRBJ1-1; D may be TRBD1 (6 bases). V lost 0 bases and J lost 6, with 14 bases in between. The CDR3 contains 14 residues. The germline gives CDR1 SQVTM, CDR2 ANQGSEA. Full variable domain (outside the CDR3, taken from reference TRBV29-1 and TRBJ1-1): SAVISQKPSRDICQRGTSLTIQCQVDSQVTMMFWYRQQPGQSLTLIATANQGSEATYESGFVIDKFPISRPNLTFSTLTVSNMSPEDSSIYLCSVEDLQGPAEAFFGQGTRLTVV.